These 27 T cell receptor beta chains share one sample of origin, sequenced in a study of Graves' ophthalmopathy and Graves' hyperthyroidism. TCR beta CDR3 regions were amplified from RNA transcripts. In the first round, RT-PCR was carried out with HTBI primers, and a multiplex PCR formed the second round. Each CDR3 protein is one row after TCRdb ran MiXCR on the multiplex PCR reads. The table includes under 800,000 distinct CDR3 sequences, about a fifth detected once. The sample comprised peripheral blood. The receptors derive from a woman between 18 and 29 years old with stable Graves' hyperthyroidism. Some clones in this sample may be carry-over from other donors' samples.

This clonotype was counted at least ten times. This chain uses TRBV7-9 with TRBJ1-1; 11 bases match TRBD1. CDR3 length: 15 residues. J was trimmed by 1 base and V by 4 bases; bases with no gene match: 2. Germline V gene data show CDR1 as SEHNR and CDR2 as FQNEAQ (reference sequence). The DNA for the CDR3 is TGTGCCAGCAGCTGGGGGACAGGGGGGAACACTGAAGCTTTCTTT. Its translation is CASSWGTGGNTEAFF.

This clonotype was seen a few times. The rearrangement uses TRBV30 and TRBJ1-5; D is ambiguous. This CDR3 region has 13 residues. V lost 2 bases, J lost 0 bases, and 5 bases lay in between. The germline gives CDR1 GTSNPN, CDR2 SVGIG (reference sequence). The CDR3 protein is CAWSIDSNQPQHF. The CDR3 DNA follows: TGTGCCTGGAGTATTGATAGCAATCAGCCCCAGCATTTT.

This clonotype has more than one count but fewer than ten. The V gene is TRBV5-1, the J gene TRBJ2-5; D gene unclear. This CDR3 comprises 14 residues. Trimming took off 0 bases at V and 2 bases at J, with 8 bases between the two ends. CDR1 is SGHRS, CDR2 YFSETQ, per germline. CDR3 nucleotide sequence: TGCGCCAGCAGCTTGGCAGCCAGTCAAGAGACCCAGTACTTC. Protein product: CASSLAASQETQYF.

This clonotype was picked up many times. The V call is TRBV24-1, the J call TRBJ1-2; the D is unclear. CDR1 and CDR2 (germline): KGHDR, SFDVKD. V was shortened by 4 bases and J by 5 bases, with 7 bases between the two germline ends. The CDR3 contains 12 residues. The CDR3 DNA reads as TGTGCCACCAGTGAAGCGGGGTATGGCTACACCTTC. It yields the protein CATSEAGYGYTF.

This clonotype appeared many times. This CDR3 reads CASSQDPTYGYTF. The CDR3 nucleotides read TGCGCCAGCAGCCAGGATCCTACCTATGGCTACACCTTC. This rearrangement joins TRBV5-1 to TRBJ1-2; D ambiguous. V lost 4 bases to trimming and J lost 4 bases, with 11 bases between them. The germline gives CDR1 SGHRS, CDR2 YFSETQ. The CDR3 is made up of 13 amino acids.

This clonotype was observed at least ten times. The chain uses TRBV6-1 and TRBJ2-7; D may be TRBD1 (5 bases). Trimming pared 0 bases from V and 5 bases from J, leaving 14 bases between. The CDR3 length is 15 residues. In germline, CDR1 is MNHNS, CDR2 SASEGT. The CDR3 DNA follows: TGTGCCAGCAGTGAAGCCAAGGCCAGGGTGGACGAGCAGTACTTC. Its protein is CASSEAKARVDEQYF.

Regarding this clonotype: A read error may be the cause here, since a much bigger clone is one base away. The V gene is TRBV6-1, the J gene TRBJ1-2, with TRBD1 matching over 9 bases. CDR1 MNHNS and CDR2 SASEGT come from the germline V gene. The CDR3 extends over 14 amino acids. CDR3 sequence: CSSSPTGGHYGYTF. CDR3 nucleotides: TGTTCCAGCAGTCCGACAGGGGGTCACTATGGCTACACCTTC.

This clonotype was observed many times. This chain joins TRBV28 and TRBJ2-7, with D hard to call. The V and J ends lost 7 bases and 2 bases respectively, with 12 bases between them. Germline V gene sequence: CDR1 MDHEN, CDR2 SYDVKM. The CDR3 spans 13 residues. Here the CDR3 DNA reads TGTGCCAGCACATCCCCCCCCGCCTACGAGCAGTACTTC. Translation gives CASTSPPAYEQYF.

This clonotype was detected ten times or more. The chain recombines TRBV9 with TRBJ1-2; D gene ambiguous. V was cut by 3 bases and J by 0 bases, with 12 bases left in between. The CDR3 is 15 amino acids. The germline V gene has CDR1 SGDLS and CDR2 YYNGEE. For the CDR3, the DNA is TGTGCCAGCAGCGCCGCCCCAGGCACTAACTATGGCTACACCTTC. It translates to CASSAAPGTNYGYTF.

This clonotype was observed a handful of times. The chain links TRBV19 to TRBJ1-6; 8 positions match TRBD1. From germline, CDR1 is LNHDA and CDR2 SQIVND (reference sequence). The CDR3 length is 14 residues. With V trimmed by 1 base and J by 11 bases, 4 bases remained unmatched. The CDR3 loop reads CASSIGQGPAPLHF. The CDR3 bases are TGTGCCAGTAGTATAGGACAGGGGCCGGCACCCCTCCACTTT.

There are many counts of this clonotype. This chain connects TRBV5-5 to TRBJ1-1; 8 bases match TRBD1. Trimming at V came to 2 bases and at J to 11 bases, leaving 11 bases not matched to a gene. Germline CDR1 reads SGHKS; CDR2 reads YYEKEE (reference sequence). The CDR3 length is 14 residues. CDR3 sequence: CASSFMMTGVLAFF. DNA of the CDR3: TGTGCCAGCAGCTTTATGATGACAGGGGTCCTCGCTTTCTTT.

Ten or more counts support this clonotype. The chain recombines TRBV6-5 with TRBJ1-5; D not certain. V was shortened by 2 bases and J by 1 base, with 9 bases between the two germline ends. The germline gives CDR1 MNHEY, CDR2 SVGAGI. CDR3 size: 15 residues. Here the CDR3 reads CASSYDGKSNQPQHF. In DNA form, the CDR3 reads TGTGCCAGCAGTTACGATGGGAAAAGCAATCAGCCCCAGCATTTT.

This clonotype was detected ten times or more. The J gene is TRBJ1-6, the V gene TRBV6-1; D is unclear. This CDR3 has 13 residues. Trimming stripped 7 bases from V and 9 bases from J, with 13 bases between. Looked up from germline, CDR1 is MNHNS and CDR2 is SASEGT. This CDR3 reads CASNLREASPLHF. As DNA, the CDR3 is TGTGCCAGCAACCTTAGGGAAGCTTCACCCCTCCACTTT.

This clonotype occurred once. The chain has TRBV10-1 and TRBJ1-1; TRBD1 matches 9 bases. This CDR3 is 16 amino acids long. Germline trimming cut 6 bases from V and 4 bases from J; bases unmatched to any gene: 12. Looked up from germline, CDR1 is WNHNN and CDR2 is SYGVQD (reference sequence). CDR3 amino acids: CASSPDRGGFGTEAFF. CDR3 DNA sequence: TGCGCCAGCAGCCCGGACAGGGGAGGGTTTGGCACTGAAGCTTTCTTT.

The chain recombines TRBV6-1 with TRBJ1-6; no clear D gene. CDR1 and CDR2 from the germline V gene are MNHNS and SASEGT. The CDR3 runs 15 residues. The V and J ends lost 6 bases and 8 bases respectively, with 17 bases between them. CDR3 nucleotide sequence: TGTGCCAGCAGGATATCGGACCGTCCTCATTCACCCCTCCACTTT. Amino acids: CASRISDRPHSPLHF.

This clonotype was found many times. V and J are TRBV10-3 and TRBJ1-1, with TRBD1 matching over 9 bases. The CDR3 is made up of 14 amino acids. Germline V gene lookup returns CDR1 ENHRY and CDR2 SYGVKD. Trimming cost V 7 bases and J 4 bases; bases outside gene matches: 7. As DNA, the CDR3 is TGTGCCATCACCTCGACAGGGGGGGGCACTGAAGCTTTCTTT. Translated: CAITSTGGGTEAFF.

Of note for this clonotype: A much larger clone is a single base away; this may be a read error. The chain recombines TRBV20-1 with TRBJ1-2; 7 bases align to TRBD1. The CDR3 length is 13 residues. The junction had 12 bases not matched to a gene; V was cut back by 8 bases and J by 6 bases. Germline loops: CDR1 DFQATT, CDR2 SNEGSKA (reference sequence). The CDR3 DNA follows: TGCAGTACCAGGCGACAGGGTTTGCATGGCTACACCTTC. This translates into CSTRRQGLHGYTF.

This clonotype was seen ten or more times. CDR3 amino acids: CASSQGSGAYEQYF. The CDR3 nucleotides read TGTGCCAGCAGCCAGGGATCCGGAGCCTACGAGCAGTACTTC. This rearrangement joins TRBV7-8 to TRBJ2-7; D might be TRBD1 (5 bases). The CDR3 is 14 residues long. The germline CDR1 and CDR2 sequences are SGHVS and FQNEAQ. With 5 bases removed from V and 2 bases from J, the gap between germline ends came to 13 bases.

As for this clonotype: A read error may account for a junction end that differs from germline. The CDR3 sequence: CASSDSGLTQYF. Here the CDR3 DNA reads TGTGCCAGCAGTGATTCAGGGTTGACCCAGTACTTC. The chain joins TRBV6-9 to TRBJ2-5, with TRBD1 as a possible D gene (5 bases). This CDR3 contains 12 residues. Germline CDR1 and CDR2: MNHGY and SVAAGI.

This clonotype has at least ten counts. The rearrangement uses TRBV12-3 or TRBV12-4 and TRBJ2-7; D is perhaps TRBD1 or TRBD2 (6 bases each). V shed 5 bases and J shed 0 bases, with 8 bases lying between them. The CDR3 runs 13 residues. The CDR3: CASSRGVSYEQYF. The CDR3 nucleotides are TGTGCCAGCAGTAGGGGGGTCTCCTACGAGCAGTACTTC.

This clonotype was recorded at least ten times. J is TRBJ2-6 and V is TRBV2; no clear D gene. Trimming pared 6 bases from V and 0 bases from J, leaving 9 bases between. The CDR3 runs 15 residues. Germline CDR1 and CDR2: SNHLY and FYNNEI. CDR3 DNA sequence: TGTGCCAGCAGGGAGTTTCTCTCTGGGGCCAACGTCCTGACTTTC. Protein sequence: CASREFLSGANVLTF. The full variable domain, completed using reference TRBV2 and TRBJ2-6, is EPEVTQTPSHQVTQMGQEVILRCVPISNHLYFYWYRQILGQKVEFLVSFYNNEISEKSEIFDDQFSVERPDGSNFTLKIRSTKLEDSAMYFCASREFLSGANVLTFGAGSRLTVL.

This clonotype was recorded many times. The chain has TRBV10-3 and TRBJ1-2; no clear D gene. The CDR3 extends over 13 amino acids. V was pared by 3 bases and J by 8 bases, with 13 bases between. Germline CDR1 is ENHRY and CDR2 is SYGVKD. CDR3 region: CAISDGLSDGYTF. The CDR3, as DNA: TGTGCCATCAGTGATGGGTTAAGCGACGGCTACACCTTC.

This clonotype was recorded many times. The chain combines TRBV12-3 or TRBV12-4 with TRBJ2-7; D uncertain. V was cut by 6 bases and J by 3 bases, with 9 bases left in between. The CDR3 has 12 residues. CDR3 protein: CASSHRYYEQYF. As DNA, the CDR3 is TGTGCCAGCAGCCATCGCTACTACGAGCAGTACTTC.

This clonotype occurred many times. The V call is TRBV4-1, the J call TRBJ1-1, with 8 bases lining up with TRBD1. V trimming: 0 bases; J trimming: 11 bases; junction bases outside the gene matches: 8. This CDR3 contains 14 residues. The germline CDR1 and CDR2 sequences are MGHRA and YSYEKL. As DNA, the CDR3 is TGCGCCAGCAGCCAAGATAGCGGGACAGGTATGGCTTTCTTT. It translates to CASSQDSGTGMAFF.

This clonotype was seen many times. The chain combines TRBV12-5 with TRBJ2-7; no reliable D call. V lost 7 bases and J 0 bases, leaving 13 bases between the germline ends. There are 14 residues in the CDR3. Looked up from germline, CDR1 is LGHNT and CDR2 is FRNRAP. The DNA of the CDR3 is TGTGCTAGTGTACCGGGCTATAGCTCCTACGAGCAGTACTTC. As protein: CASVPGYSSYEQYF.

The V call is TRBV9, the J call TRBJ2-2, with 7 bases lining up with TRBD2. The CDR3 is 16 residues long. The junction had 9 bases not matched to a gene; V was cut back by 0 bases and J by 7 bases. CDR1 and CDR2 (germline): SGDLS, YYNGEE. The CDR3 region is CASSVGWEGRGGELFF. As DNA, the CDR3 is TGTGCCAGCAGCGTAGGATGGGAGGGGCGAGGCGGGGAGCTGTTTTTT.

The CDR3 sequence: CASRLAGAGIYEQYF. The DNA for the CDR3 is TGCGCCAGCAGATTAGCGGGAGCAGGAATCTACGAGCAGTACTTC. J is TRBJ2-7 and V is TRBV10-1; 9 bases are shared with TRBD2. The CDR3 contains 15 residues. Germline assignment: CDR1 WNHNN and CDR2 SYGVQD (reference sequence). V dropped 6 bases and J dropped 3; count of bases not matched to a gene: 9.